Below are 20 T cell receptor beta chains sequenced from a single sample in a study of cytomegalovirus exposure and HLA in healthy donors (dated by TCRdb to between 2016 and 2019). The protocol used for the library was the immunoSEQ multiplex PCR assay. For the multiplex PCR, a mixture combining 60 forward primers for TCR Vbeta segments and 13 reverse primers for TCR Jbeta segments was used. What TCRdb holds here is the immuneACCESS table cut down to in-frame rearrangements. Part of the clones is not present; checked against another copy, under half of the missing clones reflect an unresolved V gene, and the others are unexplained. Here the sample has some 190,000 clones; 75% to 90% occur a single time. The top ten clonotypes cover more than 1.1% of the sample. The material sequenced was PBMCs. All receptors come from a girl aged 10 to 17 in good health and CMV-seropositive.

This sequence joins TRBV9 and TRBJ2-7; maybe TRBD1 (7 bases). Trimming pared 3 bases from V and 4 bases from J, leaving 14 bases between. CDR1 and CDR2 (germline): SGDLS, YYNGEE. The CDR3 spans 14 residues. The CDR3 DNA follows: TGTGCCAGCAGCGCCTCGACAGGGAGGTACGAGCAGTACTTC. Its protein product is CASSASTGRYEQYF.

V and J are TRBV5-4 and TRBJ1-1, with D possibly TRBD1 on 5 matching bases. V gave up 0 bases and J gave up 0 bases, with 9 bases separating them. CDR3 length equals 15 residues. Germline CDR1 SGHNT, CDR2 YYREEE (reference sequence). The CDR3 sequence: CASSLGQPMNTEAFF. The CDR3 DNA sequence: TGTGCCAGCAGCTTGGGACAGCCCATGAACACTGAAGCTTTCTTT. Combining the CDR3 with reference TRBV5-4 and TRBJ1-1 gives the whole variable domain ETGVTQSPTHLIKTRGQQVTLRCSSQSGHNTVSWYQQALGQGPQFIFQYYREEENGRGNFPPRFSGLQFPNYSSELNVNALELDDSALYLCASSLGQPMNTEAFFGQGTRLTVV.

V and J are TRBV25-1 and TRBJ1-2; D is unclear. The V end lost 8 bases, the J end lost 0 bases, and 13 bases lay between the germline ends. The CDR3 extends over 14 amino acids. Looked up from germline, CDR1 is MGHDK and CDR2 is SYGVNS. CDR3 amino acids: CASWGEEANYGYTF. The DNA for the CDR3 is TGTGCCAGCTGGGGAGAAGAAGCTAACTATGGCTACACCTTC.

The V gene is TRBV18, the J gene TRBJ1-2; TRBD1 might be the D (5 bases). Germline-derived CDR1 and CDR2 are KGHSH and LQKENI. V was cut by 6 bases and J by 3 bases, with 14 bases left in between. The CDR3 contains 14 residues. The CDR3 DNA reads TGTGCCAGCTCCCCCCGGGAGGGACACTATGGCTACACCTTC. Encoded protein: CASSPREGHYGYTF.

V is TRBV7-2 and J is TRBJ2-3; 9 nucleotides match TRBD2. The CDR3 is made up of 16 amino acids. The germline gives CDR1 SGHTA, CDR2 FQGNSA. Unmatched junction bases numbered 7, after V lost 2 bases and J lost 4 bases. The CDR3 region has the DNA TGTGCCAGCAGCTTACAGGCGGGGGGGCGCTCAGATACGCAGTATTTT. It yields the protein CASSLQAGGRSDTQYF.

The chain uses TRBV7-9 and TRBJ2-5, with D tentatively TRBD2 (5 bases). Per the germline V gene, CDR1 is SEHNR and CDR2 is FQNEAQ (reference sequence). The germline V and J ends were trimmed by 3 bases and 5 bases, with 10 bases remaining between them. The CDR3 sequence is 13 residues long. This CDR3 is CASSFGGPETQYF. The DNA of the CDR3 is TGTGCCAGCAGCTTTGGAGGCCCGGAGACCCAGTACTTC.

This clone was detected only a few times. The CDR3 coding sequence is TGTGCTAGTGGTTTCAACGGCTATGGCTACACCTTC. It specifies CASGFNGYGYTF. The chain links TRBV12-5 to TRBJ1-2; D is unresolved. This CDR3 is 12 amino acids long. Looked up from germline, CDR1 is LGHNT and CDR2 is FRNRAP. V lost 3 bases, J lost 4 bases, and 6 bases lay in between. Complete variable domain (other parts from reference TRBV12-5 and TRBJ1-2): DARVTQTPRHKVTEMGQEVTMRCQPILGHNTVFWYRQTMMQGLELLAYFRNRAPLDDSGMPKDRFSAEMPDATLATLKIQPSEPRDSAVYFCASGFNGYGYTFGSGTRLTVV.

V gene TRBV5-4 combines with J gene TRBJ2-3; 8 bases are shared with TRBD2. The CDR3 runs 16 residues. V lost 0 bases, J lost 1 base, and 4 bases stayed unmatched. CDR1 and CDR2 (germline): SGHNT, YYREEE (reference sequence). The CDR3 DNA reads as TGTGCCAGCAGCTTGGCCGGGCGGGGGGGCACAGATACGCAGTATTTT. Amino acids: CASSLAGRGGTDTQYF. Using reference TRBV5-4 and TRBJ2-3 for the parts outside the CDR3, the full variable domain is ETGVTQSPTHLIKTRGQQVTLRCSSQSGHNTVSWYQQALGQGPQFIFQYYREEENGRGNFPPRFSGLQFPNYSSELNVNALELDDSALYLCASSLAGRGGTDTQYFGPGTRLTVL.

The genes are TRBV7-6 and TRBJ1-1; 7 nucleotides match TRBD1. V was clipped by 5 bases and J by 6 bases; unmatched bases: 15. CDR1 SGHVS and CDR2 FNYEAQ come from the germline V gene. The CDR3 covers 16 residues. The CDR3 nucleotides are TGTGCCAGCAGCCAACTTATGACAGGGCCGAGGCCTGAAGCTTTCTTT. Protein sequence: CASSQLMTGPRPEAFF.

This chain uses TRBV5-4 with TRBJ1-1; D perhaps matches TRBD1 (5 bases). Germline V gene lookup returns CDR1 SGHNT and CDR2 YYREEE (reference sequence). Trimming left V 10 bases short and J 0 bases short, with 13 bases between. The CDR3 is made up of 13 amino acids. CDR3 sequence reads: CALGEGLNTEAFF. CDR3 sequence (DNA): TGTGCCCTCGGGGAGGGGTTGAACACTGAAGCTTTCTTT.

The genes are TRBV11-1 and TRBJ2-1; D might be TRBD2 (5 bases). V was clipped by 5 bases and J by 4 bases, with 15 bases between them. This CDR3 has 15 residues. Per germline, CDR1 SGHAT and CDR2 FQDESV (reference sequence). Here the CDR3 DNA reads TGTGCCAGCAGCCCCCAGTGGACTTCGTACAATGAGCAGTTCTTC. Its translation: CASSPQWTSYNEQFF.

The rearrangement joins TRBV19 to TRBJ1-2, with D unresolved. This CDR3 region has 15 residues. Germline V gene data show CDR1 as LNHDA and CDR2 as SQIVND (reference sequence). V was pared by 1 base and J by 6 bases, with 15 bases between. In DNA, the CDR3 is TGTGCCAGTAGTATAGTATTCGGGAAGTCTGATGGCTACACCTTC. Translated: CASSIVFGKSDGYTF.

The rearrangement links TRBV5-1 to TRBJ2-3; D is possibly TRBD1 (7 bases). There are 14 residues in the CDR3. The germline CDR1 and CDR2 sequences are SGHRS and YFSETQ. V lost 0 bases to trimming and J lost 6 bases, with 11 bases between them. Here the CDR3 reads CASSLEQGRDTQYF. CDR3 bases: TGCGCCAGCAGCTTGGAACAGGGGAGGGATACGCAGTATTTT.

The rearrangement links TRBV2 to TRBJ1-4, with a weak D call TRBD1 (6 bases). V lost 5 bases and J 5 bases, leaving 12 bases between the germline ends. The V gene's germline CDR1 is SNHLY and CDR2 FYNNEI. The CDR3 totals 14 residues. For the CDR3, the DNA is TGTGCCAGCAGTAAGGACAGAAGCAATGAAAAACTGTTTTTT. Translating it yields CASSKDRSNEKLFF.

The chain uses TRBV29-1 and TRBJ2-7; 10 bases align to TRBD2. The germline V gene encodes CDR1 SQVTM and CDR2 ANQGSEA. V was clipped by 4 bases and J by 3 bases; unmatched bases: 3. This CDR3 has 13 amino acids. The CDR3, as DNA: TGCAGCGTTGGGGCTAGCGGGAGCTACGAGCAGTACTTC. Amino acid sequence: CSVGASGSYEQYF.

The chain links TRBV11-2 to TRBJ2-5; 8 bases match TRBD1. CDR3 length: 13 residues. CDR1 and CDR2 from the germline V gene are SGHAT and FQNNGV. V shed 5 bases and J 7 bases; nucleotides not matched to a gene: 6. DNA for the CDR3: TGTGCCAGCAGCCCACAGGGGGTTGTGACCCAGTACTTC. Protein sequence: CASSPQGVVTQYF.

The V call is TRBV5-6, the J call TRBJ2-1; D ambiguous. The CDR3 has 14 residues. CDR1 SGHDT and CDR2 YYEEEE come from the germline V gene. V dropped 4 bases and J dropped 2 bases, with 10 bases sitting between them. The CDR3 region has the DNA TGTGCCAGCAGCCGCCCCACGGCCTACAATGAGCAGTTCTTC. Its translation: CASSRPTAYNEQFF. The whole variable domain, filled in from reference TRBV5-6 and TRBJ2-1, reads DAGVTQSPTHLIKTRGQQVTLRCSPKSGHDTVSWYQQALGQGPQFIFQYYEEEERQRGNFPDRFSGHQFPNYSSELNVNALLLGDSALYLCASSRPTAYNEQFFGPGTRLTVL.

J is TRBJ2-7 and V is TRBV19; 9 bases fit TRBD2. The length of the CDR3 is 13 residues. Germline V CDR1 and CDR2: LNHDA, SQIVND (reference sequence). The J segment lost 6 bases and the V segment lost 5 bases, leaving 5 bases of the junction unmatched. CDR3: CASSFAGGPEQYF. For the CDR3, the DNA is TGTGCCAGTAGTTTTGCGGGAGGGCCCGAGCAGTACTTC.

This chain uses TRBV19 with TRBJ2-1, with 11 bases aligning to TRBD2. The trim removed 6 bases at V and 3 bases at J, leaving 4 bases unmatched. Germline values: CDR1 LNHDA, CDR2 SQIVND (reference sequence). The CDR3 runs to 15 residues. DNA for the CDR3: TGTGCCAGTAGCCCACTAGCGGGAGACTACAATGAGCAGTTCTTC. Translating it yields CASSPLAGDYNEQFF.

CDR3 bases: TGTGCCACCAGCGCCGGGACATTTAATCAGCCCCAGCATTTT. It codes for CATSAGTFNQPQHF. V is TRBV15 and J is TRBJ1-5, with D possibly being TRBD1 (6 bases). There are 14 residues in the CDR3. The germline V and J ends were trimmed by 5 bases and 4 bases, with 12 bases remaining between them. The V gene's germline CDR1 is LNHNV and CDR2 YYDKDF (reference sequence).